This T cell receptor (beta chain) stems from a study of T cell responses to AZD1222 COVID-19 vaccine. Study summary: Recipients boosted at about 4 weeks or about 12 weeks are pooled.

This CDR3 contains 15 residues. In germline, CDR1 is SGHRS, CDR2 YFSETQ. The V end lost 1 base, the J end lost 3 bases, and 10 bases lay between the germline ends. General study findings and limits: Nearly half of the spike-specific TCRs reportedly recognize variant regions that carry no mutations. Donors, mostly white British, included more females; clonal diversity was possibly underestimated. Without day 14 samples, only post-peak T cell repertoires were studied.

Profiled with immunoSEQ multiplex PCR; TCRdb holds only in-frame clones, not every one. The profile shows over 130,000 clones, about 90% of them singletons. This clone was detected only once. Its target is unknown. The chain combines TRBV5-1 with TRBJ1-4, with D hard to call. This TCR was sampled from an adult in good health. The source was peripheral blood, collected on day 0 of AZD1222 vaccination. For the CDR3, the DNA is TGCGCCAGCAGCTTGCGGGCAGACCCTAATGAAAAACTGTTTTTT. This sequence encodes CASSLRADPNEKLFF.